The clone carrying this TCR beta chain has only a few counts. Its target is not known. The data were taken from a study of T cell repertoires in cytomegalovirus infection. Study details: Used in the study were CMV epitopes, some recently identified and HLA-C-restricted, others well-studied and HLA-B-restricted. The public TCR beta signatures pointed to both CMV infection and matching HLA type. Overall study results and limits: Dominating the ex vivo response were TCR beta clonotypes that were CMV-specific and HLA-C-restricted.

The length of the CDR3 is 17 residues. Germline-derived CDR1 and CDR2 are MNHEY and SVGAGI. Between the trimmed V and J ends, which lost 0 bases and 3 bases, there was a span of 17 bases. TCRdb called the reads again in MiXCR, with one record for every CDR3 protein. The sample lists roughly 180,000 distinct CDR3 sequences; less than 25% were seen once. The gene calls are TRBV6-5 and TRBJ1-2; tentative D call: TRBD1 (6 bases). Source: CD8+ T cells from cultured PBMCs, taken from culture after CMV antigen stimulation. The clonotype originates from a human donor in good health (CMV status not recorded). Some clones in this sample may be carry-over from other donors' samples. Here the CDR3 reads CASSYSLVLGGYYGYTF. The CDR3 DNA reads TGTGCCAGCAGTTACTCGCTGGTACTCGGGGGCTACTATGGCTACACCTTC.